A selection of T cell receptor beta chains follows, all from one sample in a study of blood T cell repertoires in COVID-19. Sequencing was performed with immunoSEQ multiplex PCR; in TCRdb, only in-frame clones are kept and a portion is missing. The table shows some 50,000 clones, with about 90% occurring only once. The sequencing input was peripheral blood. These TCRs come from a man aged 70-80 years with active COVID-19. Both conserved end residues are part of each CDR3. Fields, in order: D gene, J gene, clone size, V gene, CDR3 protein, CDR3 DNA. The D gene is left open where the match is weak. Where a row states a size, it is once, few, many or the class of an expanded clone; other rows omit it.

d_gene: TRBD1
j_gene: TRBJ2-2
abundance: once
v_gene: TRBV2
CDR3aa: CASRERGLTNTGELFF
CDR3nt: TGTGCCAGCCGAGAAAGGGGGCTAACGAACACCGGGGAGCTGTTTTTT

d_gene: NA
j_gene: TRBJ2-1
abundance: NA
v_gene: TRBV2
CDR3aa: CASSGPAGINNEQFF
CDR3nt: TGTGCCAGCAGTGGTCCGGCAGGGATCAACAATGAGCAGTTCTTC

d_gene: NA
j_gene: TRBJ2-5
abundance: NA
v_gene: TRBV27
CDR3aa: CASSLSPGAGGETQYF
CDR3nt: TGTGCCAGCAGTTTAAGTCCCGGCGCAGGGGGGGAGACCCAGTACTTC

d_gene: NA
j_gene: TRBJ1-1
abundance: NA
v_gene: TRBV27
CDR3aa: CASRIGGPMNTEAFF
CDR3nt: TGTGCCAGCAGAATAGGGGGACCTATGAACACTGAAGCTTTCTTT

d_gene: NA
j_gene: TRBJ2-6
abundance: NA
v_gene: TRBV5-1
CDR3aa: CASSLAGGISGANVLTF
CDR3nt: TGCGCCAGCAGCTTGGCAGGGGGGATCTCTGGGGCCAACGTCCTGACTTTC

d_gene: NA
j_gene: TRBJ1-2
abundance: NA
v_gene: TRBV7-9
CDR3aa: CASSLSQGRGYGYTF
CDR3nt: TGTGCCAGCAGCTTATCTCAGGGGAGGGGTTATGGCTACACCTTC

d_gene: TRBD1
j_gene: TRBJ2-6
abundance: NA
v_gene: TRBV28
CDR3aa: CASGGEGAEGANVLTF
CDR3nt: TGTGCCAGCGGCGGAGAGGGGGCTGAAGGGGCCAACGTCCTGACTTTC

d_gene: TRBD1
j_gene: TRBJ2-7
abundance: NA
v_gene: TRBV20-1
CDR3aa: CSASGGGQGLYEQYF
CDR3nt: TGCAGTGCTAGTGGTGGGGGACAGGGGCTTTACGAGCAGTACTTC

d_gene: NA
j_gene: TRBJ2-2
abundance: NA
v_gene: TRBV9
CDR3aa: CASSGTATGELFF
CDR3nt: TGTGCCAGCAGCGGGACAGCAACCGGGGAGCTGTTTTTT

d_gene: TRBD1
j_gene: TRBJ1-5
abundance: NA
v_gene: TRBV19
CDR3aa: CASNPDRVGGQPQHF
CDR3nt: TGTGCCAGTAACCCGGACAGGGTAGGGGGTCAGCCCCAGCATTTT

d_gene: NA
j_gene: TRBJ1-2
abundance: NA
v_gene: TRBV4-2
CDR3aa: CASSQDGQNYGYTF
CDR3nt: TGTGCCAGCAGCCAAGATGGACAGAACTATGGCTACACCTTC

d_gene: TRBD2
j_gene: TRBJ2-5
abundance: NA
v_gene: TRBV6-5
CDR3aa: CASSTQSGGLETQYF
CDR3nt: TGTGCCAGCAGCACACAGAGCGGGGGGTTGGAGACCCAGTACTTC

d_gene: NA
j_gene: TRBJ2-1
abundance: NA
v_gene: TRBV6-6
CDR3aa: CASSLTDNEQFF
CDR3nt: TGTGCCAGCAGCCTGACAGACAATGAGCAGTTCTTC

d_gene: NA
j_gene: TRBJ2-3
abundance: NA
v_gene: TRBV30
CDR3aa: CAWSVYDTQYF
CDR3nt: TGTGCCTGGAGTGTCTATGATACGCAGTATTTT

d_gene: NA
j_gene: TRBJ1-5
abundance: NA
v_gene: TRBV6-5
CDR3aa: CASSYSWYPGQPQHF
CDR3nt: TGTGCCAGCAGTTACTCGTGGTATCCGGGTCAGCCCCAGCATTTT

d_gene: TRBD2
j_gene: TRBJ2-7
abundance: NA
v_gene: TRBV5-1
CDR3aa: CASSLTGLAGPSSYEQYF
CDR3nt: TGCGCCAGCAGCCTTACGGGACTAGCGGGGCCAAGCTCCTACGAGCAGTACTTC

d_gene: NA
j_gene: TRBJ1-1
abundance: NA
v_gene: TRBV9
CDR3aa: CASSPAIGSTEAFF
CDR3nt: TGTGCCAGCAGCCCAGCGATCGGTTCCACTGAAGCTTTCTTT

d_gene: TRBD2
j_gene: TRBJ2-7
abundance: NA
v_gene: TRBV9
CDR3aa: CASSVAPGGSYEQYF
CDR3nt: TGTGCCAGCAGCGTAGCCCCGGGAGGCTCCTACGAGCAGTACTTC

d_gene: TRBD2
j_gene: TRBJ2-5
abundance: NA
v_gene: TRBV6-6
CDR3aa: CASSYMGGKETQYF
CDR3nt: TGTGCCAGCAGTTACATGGGGGGGAAAGAGACCCAGTACTTC

d_gene: NA
j_gene: TRBJ2-5
abundance: NA
v_gene: TRBV5-1
CDR3aa: CASSWGDRREETQYF
CDR3nt: TGCGCCAGCAGCTGGGGGGACAGAAGAGAAGAGACCCAGTACTTC

d_gene: TRBD1
j_gene: TRBJ2-2
abundance: NA
v_gene: TRBV19
CDR3aa: CASARGDRVGLFF
CDR3nt: TGTGCCAGCGCACGAGGGGACAGGGTGGGGCTGTTTTTT

d_gene: TRBD1
j_gene: TRBJ1-5
abundance: few
v_gene: TRBV3-1/TRBV3-2
CDR3aa: CASSQGQGGNQPQHF
CDR3nt: TGTGCCAGCAGCCAAGGACAGGGAGGCAATCAGCCCCAGCATTTT

d_gene: NA
j_gene: TRBJ2-1
abundance: NA
v_gene: TRBV6-5
CDR3aa: CASSSELGWNEQFF
CDR3nt: TGTGCCAGCAGTTCGGAACTAGGGTGGAATGAGCAGTTCTTC

d_gene: NA
j_gene: TRBJ2-7
abundance: NA
v_gene: TRBV5-1
CDR3aa: CASSSGPGGSYEQYF
CDR3nt: TGCGCCAGCAGCTCCGGTCCAGGAGGCTCCTACGAGCAGTACTTC

d_gene: TRBD2
j_gene: TRBJ2-1
abundance: NA
v_gene: TRBV4-1
CDR3aa: CASSQDPSGGRYNEQFF
CDR3nt: TGCGCCAGCAGCCAAGATCCAAGCGGGGGGCGATACAATGAGCAGTTCTTC

d_gene: NA
j_gene: TRBJ2-7
abundance: NA
v_gene: TRBV3-1/TRBV3-2
CDR3aa: CASSQQGGFSEQYF
CDR3nt: TGTGCCAGCAGCCAACAAGGCGGCTTCAGCGAGCAGTACTTC

d_gene: TRBD1
j_gene: TRBJ2-2
abundance: NA
v_gene: TRBV6-4
CDR3aa: CASSLQQGGNTGELFF
CDR3nt: TGTGCCAGCAGTCTTCAACAGGGGGGTAACACCGGGGAGCTGTTTTTT

d_gene: TRBD1
j_gene: TRBJ1-2
abundance: once
v_gene: TRBV30
CDR3aa: CASQGADYGYTF
CDR3nt: TGTGCCTCACAGGGGGCAGACTATGGCTACACCTTC

d_gene: TRBD1
j_gene: TRBJ1-3
abundance: once
v_gene: TRBV6-4
CDR3aa: CAIQDRGNGNTIYF
CDR3nt: TGTGCCATCCAAGACAGGGGGAACGGAAACACCATATATTTT

d_gene: TRBD1
j_gene: TRBJ1-2
abundance: NA
v_gene: TRBV6-6
CDR3aa: CASRPDRGRGYGYTF
CDR3nt: TGTGCCAGCAGACCCGACAGGGGGAGAGGGTATGGCTACACCTTC

d_gene: TRBD1
j_gene: TRBJ1-1
abundance: NA
v_gene: TRBV12-3/TRBV12-4
CDR3aa: CASRRGGDTEAFF
CDR3nt: TGTGCCAGCAGACGAGGGGGCGACACTGAAGCTTTCTTT

d_gene: TRBD2
j_gene: TRBJ2-2
abundance: NA
v_gene: TRBV10-3
CDR3aa: CAISGPGGVLDTGELFF
CDR3nt: TGTGCCATCAGTGGCCCGGGGGGGGTCCTGGACACCGGGGAGCTGTTTTTT

d_gene: TRBD1
j_gene: TRBJ2-6
abundance: once
v_gene: TRBV2
CDR3aa: CASSPRDRGLTLSGANVLTF
CDR3nt: TGTGCCAGCAGTCCCAGGGACAGGGGGCTAACCCTCTCTGGGGCCAACGTCCTGACTTTC

d_gene: TRBD1
j_gene: TRBJ1-1
abundance: NA
v_gene: TRBV5-1
CDR3aa: CASSLRGQGENTEAFF
CDR3nt: TGCGCCAGCAGCTTGAGGGGACAGGGGGAGAACACTGAAGCTTTCTTT

d_gene: NA
j_gene: TRBJ2-7
abundance: medium-sized
v_gene: TRBV4-1
CDR3aa: CASSQAGGGREQYF
CDR3nt: TGCGCCAGCAGCCAAGCTGGGGGGGGCAGGGAGCAGTACTTC

d_gene: NA
j_gene: TRBJ1-5
abundance: NA
v_gene: TRBV11-3
CDR3aa: CASSPPRRGAGQPQHF
CDR3nt: TGTGCCAGCAGCCCACCTAGGCGGGGCGCGGGTCAGCCCCAGCATTTT

d_gene: TRBD1
j_gene: TRBJ1-6
abundance: few
v_gene: TRBV7-2
CDR3aa: CASGQGFYNSPLHF
CDR3nt: TGTGCCAGCGGACAGGGTTTCTATAATTCACCCCTCCACTTT

d_gene: TRBD1
j_gene: TRBJ1-2
abundance: NA
v_gene: TRBV10-3
CDR3aa: CAISESAGGRYGYTF
CDR3nt: TGTGCCATCAGTGAGTCGGCAGGGGGTCGTTATGGCTACACCTTC

d_gene: NA
j_gene: TRBJ2-3
abundance: NA
v_gene: TRBV7-2
CDR3aa: CASRLGSGTDTQYF
CDR3nt: TGTGCCAGCAGACTAGGGTCGGGCACAGATACGCAGTATTTT

d_gene: NA
j_gene: TRBJ2-7
abundance: NA
v_gene: TRBV28
CDR3aa: CASSSGSYEQYF
CDR3nt: TGTGCCAGCAGTTCGGGGTCGTACGAGCAGTACTTC